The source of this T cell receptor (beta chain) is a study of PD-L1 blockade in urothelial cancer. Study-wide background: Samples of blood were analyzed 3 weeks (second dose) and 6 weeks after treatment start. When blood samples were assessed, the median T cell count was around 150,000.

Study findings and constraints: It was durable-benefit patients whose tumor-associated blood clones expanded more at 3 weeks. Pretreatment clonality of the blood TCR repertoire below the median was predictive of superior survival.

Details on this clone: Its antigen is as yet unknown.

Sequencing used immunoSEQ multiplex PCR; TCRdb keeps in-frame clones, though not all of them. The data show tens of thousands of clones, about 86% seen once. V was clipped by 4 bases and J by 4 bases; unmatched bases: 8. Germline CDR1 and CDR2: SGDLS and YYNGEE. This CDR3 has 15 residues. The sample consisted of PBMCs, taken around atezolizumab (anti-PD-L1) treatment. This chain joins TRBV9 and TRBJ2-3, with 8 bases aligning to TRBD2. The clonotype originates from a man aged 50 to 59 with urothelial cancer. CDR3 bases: TGTGCCAGCAGCCCGAGCGGGAGTAATCCAGATACGCAGTATTTT. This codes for CASSPSGSNPDTQYF.